This T cell receptor (beta chain) derives from a study of blood T cell repertoires in COVID-19. Overall study: Sites in the United States, Italy and Spain provided acute and convalescent COVID-19 samples.

Trimming left V 4 bases short and J 6 bases short, with 12 bases between. This CDR3 is 13 amino acids long. Germline V gene lookup returns CDR1 SGHDN and CDR2 FVKESK. Profiled with immunoSEQ multiplex PCR; TCRdb holds only in-frame clones, not every one. The sample has 250,000 or so clones, roughly 88% seen once; the top ten hold around 3%. Material: PBMCs or T cells enriched from blood (not recorded which). The chain links TRBV14 to TRBJ1-2; D remains ambiguous. The sequence came from a woman aged 35 to 49 who had been exposed to COVID-19. The CDR3 bases are TGTGCCAGCAGCCTACTACTTCGGAATGGCTACACCTTC. This encodes CASSLLLRNGYTF.